The present entry profiles one TCR beta chain with its context. The target antigen is unknown. The data were obtained in a study of regulatory T cells in long-lasting Graves disease. Study-level results: Graves' patients with persistent disease showed TCR diversity lower than patients newly diagnosed.

To make TCR beta libraries, researchers used iRepertoire HTBI primers and Arm-PCR of CDR3 regions. TCRdb re-derived calls from the multiplex PCR reads in MiXCR, one entry per CDR3 protein. This sample has around 400,000 distinct CDR3 sequences, with 14% to 15% found just once. Time point in this sample: newly diagnosed GD, antithyroid drugs for less than 3 months. RNA extracted from PBMCs served as the sequencing template. Looked up from germline, CDR1 is SGHRS and CDR2 is YFSETQ. CDR3 length: 15 residues. Trimming at V came to 4 bases and at J to 4 bases, leaving 7 bases not matched to a gene. The data were also submitted as part of a second study, on T cells in Graves' hyperthyroidism and ophthalmopathy.

Sequenced here: peripheral blood mononuclear cells (PBMCs), sampled at new diagnosis, from a patient treated with antithyroid drugs. This TCR was sampled from a woman aged 40 to 50 with Graves disease. This sequence joins TRBV5-1 and TRBJ2-1; 8 bases align to TRBD2. CDR3 in DNA: TGCGCCAGCAGCAAAACTAGCGGACTTTACAATGAGCAGTTCTTC. It codes for CASSKTSGLYNEQFF.